This TCR beta chain was found in a study of blood T cell repertoires in COVID-19. Study details: T cells, B-cell-depleted T cells, or PBMCs supplied cDNA or gDNA.

Only in-frame clones appear in the TCRdb table, and some are missing; sequencing was by immunoSEQ multiplex PCR. The sample records about 70,000 clones, 75% to 90% being singletons. Germline assignment: CDR1 MNHNY and CDR2 SVGAGI (reference sequence). Losses at the gene ends were 9 bases for V and 5 bases for J; bases not matched to a gene: 11. This CDR3 spans 14 amino acids. This sequence was found in a man aged 45-65 years with active COVID-19. The J gene is TRBJ2-5, the V gene TRBV6-6, with 8 bases matching TRBD1. The sample comprised peripheral blood. CDR3 residues: CARRLDRGTETQYF. The CDR3 DNA reads as TGTGCCAGAAGGCTAGACAGGGGAACGGAGACCCAGTACTTC.